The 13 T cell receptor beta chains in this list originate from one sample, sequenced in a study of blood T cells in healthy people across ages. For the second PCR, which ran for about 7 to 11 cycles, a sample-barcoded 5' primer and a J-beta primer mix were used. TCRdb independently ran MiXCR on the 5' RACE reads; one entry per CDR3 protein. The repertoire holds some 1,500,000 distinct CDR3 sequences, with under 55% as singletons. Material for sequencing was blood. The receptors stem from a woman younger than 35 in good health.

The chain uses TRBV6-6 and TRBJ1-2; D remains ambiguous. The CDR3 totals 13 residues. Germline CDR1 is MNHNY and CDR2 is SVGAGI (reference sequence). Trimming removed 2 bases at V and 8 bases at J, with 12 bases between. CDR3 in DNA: TGTGCCAGCAGTTACACCGCGGGTGCCGGCTACACCTTC. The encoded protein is CASSYTAGAGYTF.

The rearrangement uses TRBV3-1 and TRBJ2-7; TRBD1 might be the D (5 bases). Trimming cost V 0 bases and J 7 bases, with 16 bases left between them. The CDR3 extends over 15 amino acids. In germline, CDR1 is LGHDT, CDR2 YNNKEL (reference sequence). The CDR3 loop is CASSQDSGIHNEQYF. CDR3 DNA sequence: TGTGCCAGCAGCCAAGATTCAGGGATACACAATGAGCAGTACTTC.

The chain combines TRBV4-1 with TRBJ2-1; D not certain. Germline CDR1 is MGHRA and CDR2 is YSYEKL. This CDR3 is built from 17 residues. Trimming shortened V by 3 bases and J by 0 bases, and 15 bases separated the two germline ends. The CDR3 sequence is CASSQGTGLSSYNEQFF. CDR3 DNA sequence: TGCGCCAGCAGCCAGGGTACCGGGCTAAGCTCCTACAATGAGCAGTTCTTC.

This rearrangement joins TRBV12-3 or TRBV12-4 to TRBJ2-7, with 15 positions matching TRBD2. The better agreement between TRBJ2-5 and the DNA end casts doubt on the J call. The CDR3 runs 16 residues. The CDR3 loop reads CASSAGLAGGLATQYF. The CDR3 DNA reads TGTGCCAGCAGTGCCGGACTAGCGGGGGGGCTGGCGACCCAGTACTTC.

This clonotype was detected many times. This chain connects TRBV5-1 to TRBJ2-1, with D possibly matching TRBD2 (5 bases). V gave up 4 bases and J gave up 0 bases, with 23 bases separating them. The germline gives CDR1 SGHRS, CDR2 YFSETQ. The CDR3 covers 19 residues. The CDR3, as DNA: TGCGCCAGCAGCGGCGGAACTCCGGTCAGTGGGAGCTCCTACAATGAGCAGTTCTTC. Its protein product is CASSGGTPVSGSSYNEQFF.

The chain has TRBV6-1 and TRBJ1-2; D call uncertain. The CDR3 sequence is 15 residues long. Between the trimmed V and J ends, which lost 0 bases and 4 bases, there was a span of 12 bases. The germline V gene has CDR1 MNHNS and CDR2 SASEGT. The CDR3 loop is CASSEAWWGGYGYTF. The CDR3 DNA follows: TGTGCCAGCAGTGAAGCATGGTGGGGAGGCTATGGCTACACCTTC.

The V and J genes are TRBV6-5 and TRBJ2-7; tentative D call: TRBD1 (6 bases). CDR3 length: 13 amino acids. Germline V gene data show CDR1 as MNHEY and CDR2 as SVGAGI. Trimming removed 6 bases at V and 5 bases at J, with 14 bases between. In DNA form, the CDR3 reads TGTGCCAGCAGCAAAACAGGGTCTGACGAGCAGTACTTC. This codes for CASSKTGSDEQYF.

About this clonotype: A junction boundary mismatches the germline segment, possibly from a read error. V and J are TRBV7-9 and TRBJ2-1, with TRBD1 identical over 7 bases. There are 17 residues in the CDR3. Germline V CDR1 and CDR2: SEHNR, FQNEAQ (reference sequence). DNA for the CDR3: TGTGCCAGCACGGTCAACCCAAGACAGGGATCCTACAATGAGCGGTTCTTC. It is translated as CASTVNPRQGSYNERFF.

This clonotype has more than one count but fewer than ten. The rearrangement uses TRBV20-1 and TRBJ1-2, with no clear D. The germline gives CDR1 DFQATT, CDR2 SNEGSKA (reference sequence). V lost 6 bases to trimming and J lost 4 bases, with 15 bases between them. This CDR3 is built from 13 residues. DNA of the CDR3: TGCAGTGCCCATCCCTCTACGTCCTATGGCTACACCTTC. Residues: CSAHPSTSYGYTF.

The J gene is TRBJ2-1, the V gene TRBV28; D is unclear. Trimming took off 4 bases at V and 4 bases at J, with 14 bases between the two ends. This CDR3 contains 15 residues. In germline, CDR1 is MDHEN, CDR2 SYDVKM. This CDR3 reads CASSSNVPVYNEQFF. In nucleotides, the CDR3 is TGTGCCAGCAGTTCTAATGTTCCAGTTTACAATGAGCAGTTCTTC.

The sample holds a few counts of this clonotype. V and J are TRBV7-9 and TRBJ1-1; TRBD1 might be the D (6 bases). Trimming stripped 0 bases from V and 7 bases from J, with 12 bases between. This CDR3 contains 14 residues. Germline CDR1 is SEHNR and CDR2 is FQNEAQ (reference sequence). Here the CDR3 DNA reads TGTGCCAGCAGCTTAGCGCTTACAGGGATTGAAGCTTTCTTT. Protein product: CASSLALTGIEAFF. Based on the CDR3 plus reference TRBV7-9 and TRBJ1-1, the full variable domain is DTGVSQNPRHKITKRGQNVTFRCDPISEHNRLYWYRQTLGQGPEFLTYFQNEAQLEKSRLLSDRFSAERPKGSFSTLEIQRTEQGDSAMYLCASSLALTGIEAFFGQGTRLTVV.

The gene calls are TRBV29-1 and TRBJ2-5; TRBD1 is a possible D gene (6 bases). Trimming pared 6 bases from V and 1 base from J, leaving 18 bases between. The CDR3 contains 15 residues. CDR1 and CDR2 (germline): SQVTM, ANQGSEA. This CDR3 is CSVGFRQDGQETQYF. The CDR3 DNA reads TGCAGCGTGGGATTCAGACAGGACGGCCAAGAGACCCAGTACTTC.

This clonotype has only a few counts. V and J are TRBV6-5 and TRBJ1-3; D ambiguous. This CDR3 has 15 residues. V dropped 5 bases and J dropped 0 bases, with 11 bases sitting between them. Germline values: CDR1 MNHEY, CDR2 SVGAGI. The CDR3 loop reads CASSLGRYSGNTIYF. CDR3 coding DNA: TGTGCCAGCAGTCTCGGGCGGTACTCTGGAAACACCATATATTTT.